These 21 T cell receptor beta chains originate from one sample sequenced in a study of beta chain features in type 1 diabetes (dated by TCRdb to the late 2010s). The method behind the library was the immunoSEQ multiplex PCR assay. The entire amount of isolated RNA was reverse transcribed using the High Capacity cDNA Reverse Transcription Kit, so the sequenced TCRB transcripts were expressed ones. TCRdb holds this immuneACCESS table with in-frame rearrangements only. Some clones are missing; in checked studies, unresolved V genes explain under half, and the rest has no known cause. This sample lists 810,000 or so clones; 17% were detected once. The ten largest clones capture 0.02% to 0.025% of the sample. Sequencing was done on a sample of naive CD4+ T cells from blood. Sample cell subset or site, as interpreted from the label and publication: true naive CD4+ T cells. Receptor source: a woman under 30 in good health.

This clone appeared a few times. The rearrangement uses TRBV7-6 and TRBJ1-5; the D is unclear. The CDR3 has 13 residues. V gave up 1 base and J gave up 5 bases, with 6 bases separating them. Germline assignment: CDR1 SGHVS and CDR2 FNYEAQ. The CDR3 coding sequence is TGTGCCAGCAGCTTAGAGCCTCATCAGCCCCAGCATTTT. It encodes CASSLEPHQPQHF.

The rearrangement links TRBV4-1 to TRBJ2-5, with 9 nucleotides matching TRBD2. The V gene's germline CDR1 is MGHRA and CDR2 YSYEKL. This CDR3 spans 15 amino acids. Germline trimming cut 2 bases from V and 7 bases from J; bases unmatched to any gene: 8. CDR3 DNA: TGCGCCAGCAGCCAAATCGTTAGCGGGAGTGGGACCCAGTACTTC. It translates to CASSQIVSGSGTQYF.

About this clone itself: The same CDR3 also results from other DNA sequences found in this sample. This rearrangement joins TRBV5-6 to TRBJ2-1; D may be TRBD2 (5 bases). The V gene's germline CDR1 is SGHDT and CDR2 YYEEEE. Trimming took off 4 bases at V and 3 bases at J, with 14 bases between the two ends. The CDR3 is 15 amino acids. CDR3: CASSESGTGYNEQFF. DNA for the CDR3: TGTGCCAGCAGCGAGAGCGGAACGGGCTACAATGAGCAGTTCTTC.

This chain joins TRBV5-4 and TRBJ2-3; TRBD2 matches 12 bases. V shed 3 bases and J 5 bases; nucleotides not matched to a gene: 7. Germline V gene data show CDR1 as SGHNT and CDR2 as YYREEE (reference sequence). The CDR3 has 16 amino acids. CDR3 nucleotide sequence: TGTGCCAGCAGCTCTCCAGCGGGACTAGCGGGAGATACGCAGTATTTT. It translates to CASSSPAGLAGDTQYF. Full variable domain (rest looked up from reference TRBV5-4 and TRBJ2-3): ETGVTQSPTHLIKTRGQQVTLRCSSQSGHNTVSWYQQALGQGPQFIFQYYREEENGRGNFPPRFSGLQFPNYSSELNVNALELDDSALYLCASSSPAGLAGDTQYFGPGTRLTVL.

This clone was counted between two and nine times. The CDR3 spells CASSLDVNRRDEQYF. The DNA for the CDR3 is TGCGCCAGCAGCTTGGACGTTAACCGCCGGGACGAGCAGTACTTC. The rearrangement links TRBV5-1 to TRBJ2-7; D is ambiguous. Deletions cut 0 bases from V and 5 bases from J, with 15 bases between. The CDR3 contains 15 residues. CDR1 is SGHRS, CDR2 YFSETQ, per germline.

The chain recombines TRBV28 with TRBJ2-3; D is ambiguous. The V gene lost 5 bases and the J gene lost 3 bases, with 6 bases spanning the gap. Per germline, CDR1 MDHEN and CDR2 SYDVKM. The CDR3 contains 12 residues. As DNA, the CDR3 is TGTGCCAGCAGTCCAAGGACAGATACGCAGTATTTT. Translation: CASSPRTDTQYF. The whole variable domain, filled in from reference TRBV28 and TRBJ2-3, reads DVKVTQSSRYLVKRTGEKVFLECVQDMDHENMFWYRQDPGLGLRLIYFSYDVKMKEKGDIPEGYSVSREKKERFSLILESASTNQTSMYLCASSPRTDTQYFGPGTRLTVL.

The CDR3: CASSSRDSYNEQFF. In DNA form, the CDR3 reads TGTGCCAGCAGCTCAAGGGACAGCTACAATGAGCAGTTCTTC. The chain carries TRBV5-4 and TRBJ2-1; 7 positions match TRBD1. The V gene end was trimmed by 3 bases and the J gene end by 3 bases; junction bases not matched to a gene: 3. This CDR3 comprises 14 residues. Germline V gene data show CDR1 as SGHNT and CDR2 as YYREEE (reference sequence). Looking up the rest from reference TRBV5-4 and TRBJ2-1 gives the full variable domain: ETGVTQSPTHLIKTRGQQVTLRCSSQSGHNTVSWYQQALGQGPQFIFQYYREEENGRGNFPPRFSGLQFPNYSSELNVNALELDDSALYLCASSSRDSYNEQFFGPGTRLTVL.

To note about this clone: One end of the junction fails to match germline, which may point to a read error. This rearrangement joins TRBV29-1 to TRBJ1-4; D call uncertain. This CDR3 comprises 11 residues. From germline, CDR1 is SQVTM and CDR2 ANQGSEA. CDR3 DNA: TGCAGCGCCAGACAAGCGGAACTTCTTATATTT. Residues: CSARQAELLIF.

The chain joins TRBV9 to TRBJ1-3; weak D call: TRBD1 (6 bases). Trimming cost V 3 bases and J 3 bases, with 16 bases left between them. The germline V gene has CDR1 SGDLS and CDR2 YYNGEE. There are 16 residues in the CDR3. In nucleotides, the CDR3 is TGTGCCAGCAGCGAGACGGGGACACAACGTGGAAACACCATATATTTT. Residues: CASSETGTQRGNTIYF.

The chain carries TRBV27 and TRBJ2-7, with 8 bases that match TRBD2. The germline gives CDR1 MNHEY, CDR2 SMNVEV (reference sequence). The CDR3 contains 15 residues. V shed 3 bases and J 1 base; nucleotides not matched to a gene: 5. The CDR3 bases are TGTGCCAGCAGTTTTGGAACGGGAGGGTCCTACGAGCAGTACTTC. Amino acid sequence: CASSFGTGGSYEQYF.

This clone has a handful of counts. This sequence joins TRBV18 and TRBJ2-1, with a possible D match to TRBD2 (5 bases). The CDR3 sequence is 16 residues long. V was cut by 5 bases and J by 0 bases, with 14 bases left in between. Germline values: CDR1 KGHSH, CDR2 LQKENI. CDR3 nucleotide sequence: TGTGCCAGCTCATCCGCTTTAGCGAGCTCCTACAATGAGCAGTTCTTC. This encodes CASSSALASSYNEQFF.

This clone was counted only a few times. The rearrangement joins TRBV5-5 to TRBJ2-4; D may be TRBD1 or TRBD2 (5 bases each). Deletions cut 0 bases from V and 0 bases from J, with 16 bases between. The CDR3 contains 18 residues. The germline V gene has CDR1 SGHKS and CDR2 YYEKEE (reference sequence). In nucleotides, the CDR3 is TGTGCCAGCAGCTTGGAATATTCGGGGCGGGTAGCCAAAAACATTCAGTACTTC. Translated: CASSLEYSGRVAKNIQYF.

This clone occurred once. This rearrangement joins TRBV14 to TRBJ2-5, with 8 nucleotides matching TRBD2. This CDR3 is built from 16 residues. Trimming took 5 bases from V and 5 from J; bases not matched to a gene: 13. Per the germline V gene, CDR1 is SGHDN and CDR2 is FVKESK. The CDR3 spells CASSGWRTSLKETQYF. CDR3 sequence (DNA): TGTGCCAGCAGCGGGTGGAGGACTAGCCTTAAGGAGACCCAGTACTTC. Supplemented by reference TRBV14 and TRBJ2-5, the full variable domain reads EAGVTQFPSHSVIEKGQTVTLRCDPISGHDNLYWYRRVMGKEIKFLLHFVKESKQDESGMPNNRFLAERTGGTYSTLKVQPAELEDSGVYFCASSGWRTSLKETQYFGPGTRLLVL.

This rearrangement joins TRBV29-1 to TRBJ2-3; D is unresolved. Germline V gene data show CDR1 as SQVTM and CDR2 as ANQGSEA. V lost 3 bases and J 0 bases, leaving 7 bases between the germline ends. The length of the CDR3 is 13 residues. The CDR3 region has the DNA TGCAGCGTTGATATTAGTAGCACAGATACGCAGTATTTT. It codes for CSVDISSTDTQYF.

The chain employs TRBV11-2 and TRBJ2-2; D might be TRBD1 or TRBD2, each matching 7 bases. Per germline, CDR1 SGHAT and CDR2 FQNNGV. This CDR3 has 15 residues. Trimming stripped 6 bases from V and 4 bases from J, with 15 bases between. DNA of the CDR3: TGTGCCAGCAGGAAGGGAGGGGGCATCACCGGGGAGCTGTTTTTT. This translates into CASRKGGGITGELFF.

This clone has just a few counts. The chain recombines TRBV28 with TRBJ2-7; unclear D gene. The CDR3 is 13 residues long. V was shortened by 5 bases and J by 3 bases, with 11 bases between the two germline ends. Germline-derived CDR1 and CDR2 are MDHEN and SYDVKM. The CDR3, as DNA: TGTGCCAGCAGTCCGAATCGAAACTACGAGCAGTACTTC. Its translation: CASSPNRNYEQYF. Combining the CDR3 with reference TRBV28 and TRBJ2-7 gives the whole variable domain DVKVTQSSRYLVKRTGEKVFLECVQDMDHENMFWYRQDPGLGLRLIYFSYDVKMKEKGDIPEGYSVSREKKERFSLILESASTNQTSMYLCASSPNRNYEQYFGPGTRLTVT.

This clone was counted only a few times. The gene calls are TRBV28 and TRBJ2-1; the match to TRBD2 covers 8 bases. Trimming cost V 5 bases and J 7 bases; bases outside gene matches: 13. Per the germline V gene, CDR1 is MDHEN and CDR2 is SYDVKM. The CDR3 runs 16 residues. For the CDR3, the DNA is TGTGCCAGCAGTCCTTCTCCCGGGAGGGCCTTAAATGAGCAGTTCTTC. Its protein is CASSPSPGRALNEQFF.

The chain carries TRBV15 and TRBJ1-5, with no clear D. Deletions cut 0 bases from V and 4 bases from J, with 10 bases between. The CDR3 is made up of 15 amino acids. The germline gives CDR1 LNHNV, CDR2 YYDKDF (reference sequence). The CDR3 sequence is CATSRDWTPNQPQHF. CDR3 nucleotides: TGTGCCACCAGCAGAGATTGGACCCCAAATCAGCCCCAGCATTTT.

V and J are TRBV27 and TRBJ2-3; 11 positions agree with TRBD2. The length of the CDR3 is 15 residues. Trimming cost V 5 bases and J 5 bases; bases outside gene matches: 6. In germline, CDR1 is MNHEY, CDR2 SMNVEV (reference sequence). For the CDR3, the DNA is TGTGCCAGCAGTAATAGCGGGAGGGCCCTAGATACGCAGTATTTT. Translated: CASSNSGRALDTQYF.

This clone appeared a few times. The genes are TRBV28 and TRBJ1-5, with D tentatively TRBD1 (6 bases). The length of the CDR3 is 17 residues. Germline assignment: CDR1 MDHEN and CDR2 SYDVKM. The V and J ends lost 5 bases and 4 bases respectively, with 21 bases between them. The CDR3, as DNA: TGTGCCAGCAGTACCCTACGAACAGGGTTTGGAAATCAGCCCCAGCATTTT. Protein product: CASSTLRTGFGNQPQHF.

The gene calls are TRBV25-1 and TRBJ1-4, with D perhaps matching TRBD1 (5 bases). There are 13 residues in the CDR3. V lost 4 bases and J lost 8, with 11 bases in between. Germline V gene sequence: CDR1 MGHDK, CDR2 SYGVNS. As DNA, the CDR3 is TGTGCCAGCAGTGCGCAGGGTCGGGAAAAACTGTTTTTT. Amino acids: CASSAQGREKLFF.